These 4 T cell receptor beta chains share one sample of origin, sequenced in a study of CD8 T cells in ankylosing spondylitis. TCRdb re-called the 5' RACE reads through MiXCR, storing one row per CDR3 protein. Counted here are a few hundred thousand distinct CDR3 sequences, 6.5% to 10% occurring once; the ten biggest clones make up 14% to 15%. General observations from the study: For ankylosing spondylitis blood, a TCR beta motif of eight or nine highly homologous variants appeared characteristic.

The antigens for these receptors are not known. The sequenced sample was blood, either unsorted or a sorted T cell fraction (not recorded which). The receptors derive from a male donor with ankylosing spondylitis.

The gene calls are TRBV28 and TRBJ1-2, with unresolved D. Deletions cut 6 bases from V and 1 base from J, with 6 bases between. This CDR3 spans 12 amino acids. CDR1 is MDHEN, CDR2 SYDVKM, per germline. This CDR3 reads CASRSGNYGYTF. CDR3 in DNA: TGTGCCAGCAGGTCTGGTAACTATGGCTACACCTTC.

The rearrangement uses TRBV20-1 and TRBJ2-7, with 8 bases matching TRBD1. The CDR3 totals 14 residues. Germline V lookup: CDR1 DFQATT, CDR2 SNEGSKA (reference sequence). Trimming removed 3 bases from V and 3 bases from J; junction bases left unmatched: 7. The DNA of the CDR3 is TGCAGTGCTAGTTCCTTGACAGGGGACTACGAGCAGTACTTC. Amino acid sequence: CSASSLTGDYEQYF.

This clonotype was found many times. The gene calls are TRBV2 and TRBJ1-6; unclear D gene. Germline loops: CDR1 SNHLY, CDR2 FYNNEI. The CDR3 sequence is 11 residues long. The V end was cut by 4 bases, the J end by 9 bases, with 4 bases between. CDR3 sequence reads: CASSGGSPLHF. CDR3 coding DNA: TGTGCCAGCAGTGGCGGTTCACCCCTCCACTTT.

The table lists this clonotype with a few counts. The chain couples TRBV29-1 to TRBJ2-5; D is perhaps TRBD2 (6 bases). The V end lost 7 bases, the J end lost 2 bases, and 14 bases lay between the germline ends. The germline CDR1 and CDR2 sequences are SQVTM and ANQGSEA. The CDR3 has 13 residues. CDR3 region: CSAWTTNQETQYF. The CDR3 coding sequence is TGCAGCGCATGGACTACCAATCAAGAGACCCAGTACTTC.